Presented here are 5 T cell receptor beta chains from one specimen sequenced in a study of blood T cell repertoires in COVID-19. Clones were read by immunoSEQ multiplex PCR, and TCRdb kept only the in-frame ones, dropping some. The data contain 45,000 to 50,000 clones, 85% to 90% of them singletons. Material: peripheral blood. The receptor source for this set is a woman older than 75 with COVID-19, enrolled during active disease.

The chain recombines TRBV19 with TRBJ2-2; D is possibly TRBD1 (5 bases). Germline V gene sequence: CDR1 LNHDA, CDR2 SQIVND (reference sequence). Trimming removed 7 bases at V and 4 bases at J, with 10 bases between. This CDR3 comprises 13 residues. The CDR3 region has the DNA TGTGCCAGTAATCCAGGGTTCACCGGGGAGCTGTTTTTT. As protein: CASNPGFTGELFF. Full variable domain (missing parts from reference TRBV19 and TRBJ2-2): DGGITQSPKYLFRKEGQNVTLSCEQNLNHDAMYWYRQDPGQGLRLIYYSQIVNDFQKGDIAEGYSVSREKKESFPLTVTSAQKNPTAFYLCASNPGFTGELFFGEGSRLTVL.

This rearrangement joins TRBV30 to TRBJ2-4; a weak D match, TRBD2 (5 bases). Trimming pared 0 bases from V and 3 bases from J, leaving 12 bases between. Germline V gene lookup returns CDR1 GTSNPN and CDR2 SVGIG (reference sequence). The CDR3 is made up of 15 amino acids. CDR3 residues: CAWSVTRAVKNIQYF. CDR3 coding DNA: TGTGCCTGGAGTGTAACGCGGGCAGTCAAAAACATTCAGTACTTC. The full variable domain, in which reference TRBV30 and TRBJ2-4 provide the parts outside the CDR3, is SQTIHQWPATLVQPVGSPLSLECTVEGTSNPNLYWYRQAAGRGLQLLFYSVGIGQISSEVPQNLSASRPQDRQFILSSKKLLLSDSGFYLCAWSVTRAVKNIQYFGAGTRLSVL.

The J gene is TRBJ2-1, the V gene TRBV15, with D possibly matching TRBD1 (5 bases). This CDR3 has 16 amino acids. Germline V gene lookup returns CDR1 LNHNV and CDR2 YYDKDF (reference sequence). The germline V and J ends were trimmed by 0 bases and 4 bases, with 13 bases remaining between them. The DNA for the CDR3 is TGTGCCACCAGCAGAGATCCCGATACAGGTTACAATGAGCAGTTCTTC. Its protein product is CATSRDPDTGYNEQFF.

V gene TRBV19 combines with J gene TRBJ1-1, with 7 positions matching TRBD1. The germline CDR1 and CDR2 sequences are LNHDA and SQIVND (reference sequence). CDR3 length equals 15 residues. V lost 5 bases to trimming and J lost 4 bases; unmatched junction nucleotides: 10. The CDR3: CASSPQTGVGTEAFF. The CDR3 DNA is TGTGCCAGTAGTCCCCAAACAGGGGTTGGCACTGAAGCTTTCTTT.

The rearrangement links TRBV9 to TRBJ2-1, with a possible D match to TRBD2 (6 bases). From germline, CDR1 is SGDLS and CDR2 YYNGEE. V was pared by 1 base and J by 0 bases, with 11 bases between. CDR3 length: 16 amino acids. The CDR3 spells CASSVQGGVSYNEQFF. The DNA of the CDR3 is TGTGCCAGCAGCGTACAAGGCGGGGTCTCCTACAATGAGCAGTTCTTC. The entire variable domain, with the rest obtained from reference TRBV9 and TRBJ2-1, is as follows: DSGVTQTPKHLITATGQRVTLRCSPRSGDLSVYWYQQSLDQGLQFLIQYYNGEERAKGNILERFSAQQFPDLHSELNLSSLELGDSALYFCASSVQGGVSYNEQFFGPGTRLTVL.